This entry lists 10 T cell receptor beta chains sequenced from one sample in a study of HIV-infected patients and healthy controls. Alpha and beta constant-region primers primed reverse transcription of around 500 ng RNA. Alpha and beta chain libraries were made separately by chain-specific third strand synthesis with multiplexing indices. From the 5' RACE reads, TCRdb called clonotypes with MiXCR, one entry per CDR3 protein. The sample has thousands of distinct CDR3 sequences; 8.4% are singletons. Follow-up blood was drawn about 14 weeks, roughly three months, after antiretroviral therapy began. Whole blood was used without fractionation, so all unsorted peripheral T cells were included. The sequencing here drew on blood, taken during antiretroviral therapy. The source of these receptors is an adult with HIV infection.

This clonotype is judged medium-sized (0.01 to 0.1%). The genes are TRBV20-1 and TRBJ2-3; D is unclear. The CDR3 runs 14 residues. The V gene's germline CDR1 is DFQATT and CDR2 SNEGSKA (reference sequence). The V and J ends lost 3 bases and 2 bases respectively, with 12 bases between them. CDR3 nucleotides: TGCAGTGCTAGTGCCCTGATATCCACAGATACGCAGTATTTT. Amino acids: CSASALISTDTQYF.

This clonotype qualifies as medium-sized. The V call is TRBV5-1, the J call TRBJ2-7, with no clear D. V lost 3 bases to trimming and J lost 2 bases, with 3 bases between them. Germline CDR1 and CDR2: SGHRS and YFSETQ. The CDR3 is 11 residues long. CDR3 bases: TGCGCCAGCAGCTCCGCCTACGAGCAGTACTTC. As protein: CASSSAYEQYF.

The table lists this clonotype with many counts. This chain joins TRBV20-1 and TRBJ2-3, with 15 nucleotides matching TRBD2. The CDR3 totals 17 residues. Losses at the gene ends were 6 bases for V and 1 base for J; bases not matched to a gene: 8. The germline CDR1 and CDR2 sequences are DFQATT and SNEGSKA (reference sequence). The CDR3: CSAPPRTSGRGTDTQYF. CDR3 DNA sequence: TGCAGTGCCCCCCCTCGGACTAGCGGGAGGGGCACAGATACGCAGTATTTT.

This clonotype has a handful of counts. This chain connects TRBV29-1 to TRBJ1-1; 9 nucleotides line up with TRBD1. Germline CDR1 is SQVTM and CDR2 is ANQGSEA. CDR3 length equals 12 residues. Losses at the gene ends were 6 bases for V and 11 bases for J; bases not matched to a gene: 10. CDR3 amino acids: CSVANRGRVAFF. The CDR3, as DNA: TGCAGCGTGGCAAACAGGGGGCGAGTGGCTTTCTTT.

This clonotype was seen ten or more times. This chain links TRBV29-1 with TRBJ1-1, with D tentatively TRBD1 (6 bases). The CDR3 is 13 residues long. Looked up from germline, CDR1 is SQVTM and CDR2 is ANQGSEA. V shed 5 bases and J shed 4 bases, with 14 bases lying between them. CDR3 protein: CSVRGGRITEAFF. The CDR3 DNA sequence: TGCAGCGTTAGAGGGGGTCGTATCACTGAAGCTTTCTTT.

This clonotype was picked up many times. This sequence joins TRBV7-9 and TRBJ2-5, with 10 bases that match TRBD2. Germline V gene sequence: CDR1 SEHNR, CDR2 FQNEAQ (reference sequence). CDR3 length: 14 residues. V shed 5 bases, J shed 11 bases, and the junction held 11 bases outside the gene matches. CDR3 DNA sequence: TGTGCCAGCAGCCGGTTTCTAGCGGGAGAGAGGCAGTACTTC. Encoded protein: CASSRFLAGERQYF.

This chain uses TRBV7-2 with TRBJ2-1, with TRBD2 identical over 11 bases. CDR3 length: 16 residues. Germline assignment: CDR1 SGHTA and CDR2 FQGNSA. V was clipped by 1 base and J by 8 bases; unmatched bases: 7. The CDR3 spells CASSLVGVSGRDEQFF. DNA of the CDR3: TGTGCCAGCAGCTTAGTCGGGGTTAGCGGGAGGGATGAGCAGTTCTTC.

The V and J genes are TRBV28 and TRBJ2-7; 9 bases match TRBD2. Trimming at V came to 8 bases and at J to 6 bases, leaving 11 bases not matched to a gene. Per the germline V gene, CDR1 is MDHEN and CDR2 is SYDVKM. The CDR3 is 14 amino acids. The CDR3 coding sequence is TGTGCCAGCTCTAAGCGGGCGGGAGGGAGCGAGCAGTACTTC. Translation: CASSKRAGGSEQYF.

By proportion, this clonotype is large. This chain links TRBV14 with TRBJ1-1, with 7 bases fitting TRBD1. Trimming removed 3 bases from V and 11 bases from J; junction bases left unmatched: 6. The CDR3 has 12 residues. Germline values: CDR1 SGHDN, CDR2 FVKESK. The CDR3 DNA is TGTGCCAGCAGCCAGGACAGGTTGTCGGCTTTCTTT. Its protein is CASSQDRLSAFF. The variable domain in full, completed from reference TRBV14 and TRBJ1-1, reads EAGVTQFPSHSVIEKGQTVTLRCDPISGHDNLYWYRRVMGKEIKFLLHFVKESKQDESGMPNNRFLAERTGGTYSTLKVQPAELEDSGVYFCASSQDRLSAFFGQGTRLTVV.

In its sample, this clonotype ranks as medium-sized. The gene calls are TRBV25-1 and TRBJ2-6; D uncertain. Trimming took off 3 bases at V and 0 bases at J, with 9 bases between the two ends. CDR3 length: 16 residues. From germline, CDR1 is MGHDK and CDR2 SYGVNS. The CDR3 DNA reads TGTGCCAGCAGTGACCCCCGGCGCTCTGGGGCCAACGTCCTGACTTTC. Translation: CASSDPRRSGANVLTF.